This is a list of T cell receptor beta chains from one sample in a study of CD8 T cells in ankylosing spondylitis. Using its own MiXCR run on the 5' RACE reads, TCRdb lists one record per CDR3 protein. Here the sample spans fewer than 50,000 distinct CDR3 sequences, about 10% being singletons. The specimen was blood, either unsorted or a sorted T cell fraction (not recorded which). These receptors were taken from a male donor with ankylosing spondylitis or in good health (not recorded which). Both conserved end residues are part of each CDR3. D genes are given only for firm matches. Some rows have no size entry. The others give once, few or many, or a class for an expanded clone.

>TRBV30|few|TRBJ1-1|NA
TGTGCCTGGGGGAGGGTGGAAGCTTTCTTT
CAWGRVEAFF
>TRBV19|NA|TRBJ2-2|TRBD1
TGTGCCAGTAGCCCACGGCGGACAGGGAGCACCGGGGAGCTGTTTTTT
CASSPRRTGSTGELFF
>TRBV19|NA|TRBJ1-6|NA
TGTGCCAGTAATGCTTGGAGGAATAATTCACCCCTCCACTTT
CASNAWRNNSPLHF
>TRBV5-1|many|TRBJ1-1|NA
TGCGCCAGCAGCGGGGGTAGTGGAATGAACACTGAAGCTTTCTTT
CASSGGSGMNTEAFF
>TRBV4-2|NA|TRBJ1-5|NA
TGTGCCAGCAGCCCTGAGCAAGTCTGGGTGAATCAGCCCCAGCATTTT
CASSPEQVWVNQPQHF
>TRBV7-8|many|TRBJ2-1|TRBD2
TGTGCCAGCAGCCCCCCCGGACTAGCGGGGACCAATGAGCAGTTCTTC
CASSPPGLAGTNEQFF
>TRBV29-1|many|TRBJ1-5|NA
TGCAGCGTTGCCGGGACCGTCAATCAGCCCCAGCATTTT
CSVAGTVNQPQHF
>TRBV9|few|TRBJ1-3|NA
TGTGCCAGCAGCGTAGCTACAAGGTCAGGAAACACCATATATTTT
CASSVATRSGNTIYF
>TRBV6-1|many|TRBJ2-5|NA
TGTGCCAGCAGTGAAGTATTCGGGGAGGAAGAGACCCAGTACTTC
CASSEVFGEEETQYF
>TRBV7-9|NA|TRBJ2-2|NA
TGTGCCAGCAGCCGAGGGGGTACCGGGGAGCTGTTTTTT
CASSRGGTGELFF
>TRBV5-1|NA|TRBJ2-5|TRBD1
TGCGCCAGCAGCATCACAGGGGAAGAGACCCAGTACTTC
CASSITGEETQYF
>TRBV5-5|many|TRBJ2-5|NA
TGTGCCAGCAGCTTGGCAAATTGGGGAGAGACCCAGTACTTC
CASSLANWGETQYF
>TRBV2|many|TRBJ2-6|NA
TGTGCCAGCAGTGAAACATCAGTGCCTGGGGCCAACGTCCTGACTTTC
CASSETSVPGANVLTF
>TRBV5-1|many|TRBJ2-2|TRBD1
TGCGCCAGCAGCTTGGTCAAACAGGGGGACACCGGGGAGCTGTTTTTT
CASSLVKQGDTGELFF
>TRBV7-2|NA|TRBJ2-3|TRBD2
TGTGCCAGCAGCCTCAGACTAGCGGGCACAGATACGCAGTATTTT
CASSLRLAGTDTQYF
>TRBV18|NA|TRBJ1-1|NA
TGTGCCAGCTCCACAGCAAGGGACCCGACTGAAGCTTTCTTT
CASSTARDPTEAFF
>TRBV11-2|many|TRBJ2-2|NA
TGTGCCAGCAGCGTAACCACAGGGCTGGGCGGGGAGCTGTTTTTT
CASSVTTGLGGELFF
>TRBV5-1|many|TRBJ2-7|NA
TGCGCCAGCAGCGTCGGAATGGGCAGATCCTACGAGCAGTACTTC
CASSVGMGRSYEQYF
>TRBV20-1|many|TRBJ2-3|NA
TGCAGTGGGGTACCCGGGGGCAGCACAGATACGCAGTATTTT
CSGVPGGSTDTQYF
>TRBV3-1|many|TRBJ2-1|TRBD2
TGTGCCAGCAGCCGCGGACTAGCGAATAATAATGAGCAGTTCTTC
CASSRGLANNNEQFF
>TRBV5-1|many|TRBJ1-4|TRBD1
TGCGCCAGCAGCCGCTCGGGACAGAATGAAAAACTGTTTTTT
CASSRSGQNEKLFF
>TRBV3-1|many|TRBJ2-2|NA
TGTGCCAGCAGCCAAGATATAAAGATTACCGGGGAGCTGTTTTTT
CASSQDIKITGELFF
>TRBV12-3/TRBV12-4|many|TRBJ2-2|TRBD1
TGTGCCAGCATTAAGCTGGGACAGGGAAGGGCCGGGGAGCTGTTTTTT
CASIKLGQGRAGELFF
>TRBV6-5|many|TRBJ2-7|NA
TGTGCCAGCAGTTCCGGGACACCGAATTACGAGCAGTACTTC
CASSSGTPNYEQYF
>TRBV12-3/TRBV12-4|few|TRBJ2-1|TRBD1
TGTGCCAGCAGTGACCGGGGACAGGGGGCTGGAAATGAGCAGTTCTTC
CASSDRGQGAGNEQFF
>TRBV29-1|many|TRBJ2-7|NA
TGCAGCGTTCGCTATACCTACGAGCAGTACTTC
CSVRYTYEQYF
>TRBV7-6|few|TRBJ2-7|TRBD1
TGTGCCAGCAGCATTGGACAGGACTCCTACGAGCAGTACTTC
CASSIGQDSYEQYF
>TRBV20-1|many|TRBJ2-3|NA
TGCAGTGCTAGGGGAAGAGATACGCAGTATTTT
CSARGRDTQYF
>TRBV11-1|many|TRBJ2-2|NA
TGTGCCAGCAGCTCCTGGACATACGCGAACACCGGGGAGCTGTTTTTT
CASSSWTYANTGELFF
>TRBV14|many|TRBJ1-6|NA
TGTGCCAGCGCCACCCCCAATTCACCCCTCCACTTT
CASATPNSPLHF
>TRBV12-3/TRBV12-4|many|TRBJ2-1|TRBD2
TGTGCCAGCAGACGGACTAGCTCCTACAATGAGCAGTTCTTC
CASRRTSSYNEQFF
>TRBV29-1|many|TRBJ2-1|TRBD2
TGCAGCGGCCAGAGGGGCGGGGGAGGTAATGAGCAGTTCTTC
CSGQRGGGGNEQFF
>TRBV7-2|few|TRBJ2-5|NA
TGTGCCAGCAGCGGAAAGACCTTCCAAGAGACCCAGTACTTC
CASSGKTFQETQYF
>TRBV6-5|many|TRBJ2-1|NA
TGTGCCAGCAGTTACGTGGCTAGCTCCTACAATGAGCAGTTCTTC
CASSYVASSYNEQFF
>TRBV4-1|many|TRBJ2-3|NA
TGCGCCAGCAGCCAAGGCGCGGGGGCTCCGGGAGATACGCAGTATTTT
CASSQGAGAPGDTQYF
>TRBV7-8|many|TRBJ2-1|TRBD2
TGTGCCAGCAGCTTAAGAATAGCGGGGGGGCTGGATGAGCAGTTCTTC
CASSLRIAGGLDEQFF
>TRBV3-1|NA|TRBJ2-2|NA
TGTGCCACCAGCCTAAGCGGTGGGAGGACCGGGGAGCTGTTTTTT
CATSLSGGRTGELFF
>TRBV29-1|many|TRBJ2-2|TRBD1
TGCAGCGTTCTTTCGGACAGGGGAGGAACCGGGGAGCTGTTTTTT
CSVLSDRGGTGELFF
>TRBV7-2|NA|TRBJ2-2|NA
TGTGCCAGCAGCTTACTTGCAGGGACCGGGGAGCTGTTTTTT
CASSLLAGTGELFF
>TRBV6-5|many|TRBJ1-1|NA
TGTGCCAGCAGTTACTCGAGGGAGAACACTGAAGCTTTCTTT
CASSYSRENTEAFF
>TRBV7-2|NA|TRBJ2-3|TRBD2
TGTGCCAGCAGCTTGGGACTAGCAACAGATACGCAGTATTTT
CASSLGLATDTQYF
>TRBV7-9|NA|TRBJ2-1|TRBD1
TGTGCCAGCAGCTCCCCGGACAGGGGGCAGGGTGAGCAGTTCTTC
CASSSPDRGQGEQFF
>TRBV11-2|NA|TRBJ1-4|NA
TGTGCCAGCAGCGCGGTTGAAAAACTGTTTTTT
CASSAVEKLFF
>TRBV12-3/TRBV12-4|many|TRBJ2-6|NA
TGTGCCAGCAGTTCTGGGGCCAACGTCCTGACTTTC
CASSSGANVLTF
>TRBV29-1|many|TRBJ2-3|TRBD1
TGCAGCGTTGAAGTCGCCGGACAGGGGGCGAGGGATACGCAGTATTTT
CSVEVAGQGARDTQYF
>TRBV10-3|many|TRBJ1-6|NA
TGTGCCATCAGTGAGTCGAGACAGGTCGTGGCGCCCCTCCACTTT
CAISESRQVVAPLHF
>TRBV2|NA|TRBJ2-5|TRBD1
TGTGCCTGCAGTGAGGGGGCGGCCCGTGAGACCCAGTACTTC
CACSEGAARETQYF
>TRBV9|few|TRBJ2-3|NA
TGTGCCAGCAGCCCCCGAGAGTATACGCAGTATTTT
CASSPREYTQYF
>TRBV27|NA|TRBJ2-1|TRBD1
TGTGCCAGCAGGGGGACAGTTCTCGACTCCTACAATGAGCAGTTCTTC
CASRGTVLDSYNEQFF
>TRBV7-2|few|TRBJ2-5|TRBD1
TGTGCCAGCAGCGCGGGACAGGGCGTGGAGGAGACCCAGTACTTC
CASSAGQGVEETQYF
>TRBV5-1|many|TRBJ2-3|NA
TGCGCCAGCTCGGCCGGAGCAGCACCTCTCACAGATACGCAGTATTTT
CASSAGAAPLTDTQYF
>TRBV6-2/TRBV6-3|many|TRBJ1-3|NA
TGTGCCAGCAGCCACGACGGAACTGGAAACACCATATATTTT
CASSHDGTGNTIYF
>TRBV6-1|many|TRBJ2-5|NA
TGTGCCAGCAGGGCGGACGCCCAAGAGACCCAGTACTTC
CASRADAQETQYF
>TRBV7-8|many|TRBJ2-1|NA
TGTGCCAGCAGCTCTGACACTTACAATGAGCAGTTCTTC
CASSSDTYNEQFF
>TRBV12-3/TRBV12-4|many|TRBJ2-7|TRBD1
TGTGCCAGCAGTTTATGGGGGACAGAAATCTACGAGCAGTACTTC
CASSLWGTEIYEQYF